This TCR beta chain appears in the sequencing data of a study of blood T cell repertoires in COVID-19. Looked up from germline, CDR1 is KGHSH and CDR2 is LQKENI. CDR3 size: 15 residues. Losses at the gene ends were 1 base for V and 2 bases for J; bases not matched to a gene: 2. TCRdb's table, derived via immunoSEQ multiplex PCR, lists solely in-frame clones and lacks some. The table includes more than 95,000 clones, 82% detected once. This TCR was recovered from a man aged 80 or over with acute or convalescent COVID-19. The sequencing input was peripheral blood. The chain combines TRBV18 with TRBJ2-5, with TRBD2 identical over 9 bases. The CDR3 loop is CASSPLAGDQETQYF. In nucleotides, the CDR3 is TGTGCCAGCTCACCACTAGCGGGGGATCAAGAGACCCAGTACTTC. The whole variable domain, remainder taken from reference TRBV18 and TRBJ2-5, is NAGVMQNPRHLVRRRGQEARLRCSPMKGHSHVYWYRQLPEEGLKFMVYLQKENIIDESGMPKERFSAEFPKEGPSILRIQQVVRGDSAAYFCASSPLAGDQETQYFGPGTRLLVL.